In its sample, the clone carrying this T cell receptor beta chain was seen a few times. Its antigen remains unidentified. V lost 6 bases to trimming and J lost 2 bases, with 5 bases between them. CDR3 size: 12 residues. These data come from a study of T cells in Graves' hyperthyroidism and ophthalmopathy. Study results and caveats: Median prediction lead before ophthalmopathy onset was around seven months with the model.

RNA transcripts provided the source from which TCR beta CDR3 regions were amplified. A first-round RT-PCR of the TCR CDR3 used the HTBI primer set. TCRdb used MiXCR to reprocess the multiplex PCR reads, holding one entry per CDR3 protein. The sample yields nearly 750,000 distinct CDR3 sequences, 30% to 40% seen once. This TCR derives from a woman aged 40-49 years with Graves' hyperthyroidism. The chain uses TRBV12-3 or TRBV12-4 and TRBJ1-3; D might be TRBD1 (5 bases). The material sequenced was blood. The CDR3: CASRGPGNTIYF. The CDR3 nucleotides are TGTGCCAGCAGGGGACCTGGAAACACCATATATTTT.